These T cell receptor beta chains were read from a single sample in a study of blood T cell repertoires in COVID-19. Here immunoSEQ multiplex PCR was the method, and the copy in TCRdb shows in-frame clones only, minus some. The table shows approximately 92,000 clones, with roughly 70% occurring only once. Sequenced sample: peripheral blood. The source is a woman aged 60-75 years in a cohort sampled during active or convalescent COVID-19. CDR3s include the opening cysteine and the closing phenylalanine or tryptophan. A D gene is named only where the DNA matches it firmly. Only part of the rows carry a size: once, few, many, or a class if the clone is expanded.

>TRBV28|TRBJ2-1|.|TRBD2
CASTFSPTAGGTYNEQFF
TGTGCCAGCACCTTTTCCCCTACAGCGGGGGGTACCTACAATGAGCAGTTCTTC
>TRBV7-9|TRBJ2-6|.|.
CASSQQGSGANVLTF
TGTGCCAGCAGCCAACAGGGCTCTGGGGCCAACGTCCTGACTTTC
>TRBV6-4|TRBJ2-1|.|.
CASSQEGGPYEQFF
TGTGCCAGCAGTCAAGAGGGGGGGCCGTATGAGCAGTTCTTC
>TRBV2|TRBJ2-2|.|.
CARQGANTGELFF
TGTGCCAGACAGGGCGCGAACACCGGGGAGCTGTTTTTT
>TRBV20-1|TRBJ2-7|few|.
CSASGQDNYEQYF
TGCAGTGCTAGTGGGCAGGACAACTACGAGCAGTACTTC
>TRBV6-1|TRBJ1-2|.|.
CASSDGQQPGGYTF
TGTGCCAGCAGTGATGGACAGCAGCCGGGGGGCTACACCTTC
>TRBV28|TRBJ2-7|once|.
CASSLWAFSGASYEQYF
TGTGCCAGCAGTTTATGGGCCTTCTCAGGGGCCTCCTACGAGCAGTACTTC
>TRBV27|TRBJ1-1|.|.
CASIITGRGTEAFF
TGTGCCAGCATTATTACAGGGAGGGGCACTGAAGCTTTCTTT
>TRBV30|TRBJ1-1|.|TRBD1
CAWSEDRVPYEAFF
TGTGCCTGGAGCGAGGACAGGGTCCCTTATGAAGCTTTCTTT
>TRBV19|TRBJ2-2|.|.
CASSLREYTGELFF
TGTGCCAGTAGTCTGAGGGAATACACCGGGGAGCTGTTTTTT
>TRBV4-1|TRBJ2-7|.|.
CASSSRTFYEQYF
TGCGCCAGCAGCTCCCGGACATTCTACGAGCAGTACTTC
>TRBV15|TRBJ2-7|.|.
CATSRDQGRGYEQYF
TGTGCCACCAGCAGAGATCAAGGGCGGGGCTACGAGCAGTACTTC
>TRBV28|TRBJ1-5|.|TRBD1
CASSARDRGTNQPQHF
TGTGCCAGCAGTGCTCGGGACAGGGGGACCAATCAGCCCCAGCATTTT
>TRBV5-8|TRBJ1-1|few|.
CASSLGPGTPNTEAFF
TGTGCCAGCAGCTTGGGCCCGGGGACTCCCAACACTGAAGCTTTCTTT
>TRBV21-1|TRBJ2-2|.|.
CASKGAGELFF
TGTGCCAGCAAGGGGGCCGGGGAGCTGTTTTTT
>TRBV5-8|TRBJ2-3|.|TRBD1
CASSMGQGDTDTQYF
TGTGCCAGCAGCATGGGACAGGGGGACACAGATACGCAGTATTTT
>TRBV4-3|TRBJ1-1|once|TRBD1
CASSQDRTGYGYTEAFF
TGCGCCAGCAGCCAAGACAGGACAGGGTATGGGTACACTGAAGCTTTCTTT
>TRBV30|TRBJ1-2|.|.
CAWSDRTPRYGYTF
TGTGCCTGGAGTGACCGGACACCCCGCTATGGCTACACCTTC
>TRBV29-1|TRBJ1-2|few|TRBD1
CSMSTGKGYGYTF
TGCAGCATGTCGACAGGGAAGGGCTATGGCTACACCTTC
>TRBV2|TRBJ2-1|few|TRBD2
CAGTSGDEQFF
TGTGCCGGGACTAGCGGGGATGAGCAGTTCTTC
>TRBV4-1|TRBJ2-7|.|.
CASSQNLLQGQRTYEQYF
TGCGCCAGCAGCCAGAATCTTTTACAGGGTCAGCGGACCTACGAGCAGTACTTC
>TRBV7-2|TRBJ2-1|.|.
CASSSGLNNNEQFF
TGTGCCAGCAGCTCGGGACTTAACAACAATGAGCAGTTCTTC
>TRBV3-1/TRBV3-2|TRBJ1-1|.|.
CASSWTGGKAFF
TGTGCCAGCAGCTGGACTGGGGGGAAAGCTTTCTTT
>TRBV21-1|TRBJ1-2|.|.
CASNRQGHYGYTF
TGTGCCAGCAATCGACAGGGCCACTATGGCTACACCTTC
>TRBV18|TRBJ2-5|few|TRBD2
CASSPRTSGSAETQYF
TGTGCCAGCTCACCACGGACTAGCGGGTCGGCAGAGACCCAGTACTTC
>TRBV28|TRBJ2-3|once|.
CASSPPGRARTDTQYF
TGTGCCAGCAGTCCCCCCGGCAGGGCTAGGACAGATACGCAGTATTTT
>TRBV27|TRBJ2-5|.|TRBD2
CASTGTSGGYPSGAQYF
TGTGCCAGCACCGGGACTAGCGGGGGATACCCTTCTGGGGCCCAGTACTTC
>TRBV7-9|TRBJ1-6|once|.
CASSLGQGTNSPLHF
TGTGCCAGCAGCTTGGGGCAGGGTACAAATTCACCCCTCCACTTT
>TRBV7-2|TRBJ2-7|.|.
CASSLEWGAYEQYF
TGTGCCAGCAGCTTAGAGTGGGGGGCCTACGAGCAGTACTTC
>TRBV4-2|TRBJ2-1|many|TRBD1
CASSYRGNEQFF
TGTGCCAGCAGTTACAGGGGCAATGAGCAGTTCTTC
>TRBV15|TRBJ1-1|.|.
CATSRPAGGNTEAFF
TGTGCCACCAGCAGACCGGCGGGAGGTAACACTGAAGCTTTCTTT
>TRBV9|TRBJ2-3|.|.
CASSAGTDTQYF
TGTGCCAGCAGCGCCGGCACAGATACGCAGTATTTT
>TRBV5-4|TRBJ1-2|.|.
CASSTRGRGNYGYTF
TGTGCCAGCAGCACCCGGGGAAGGGGGAACTATGGCTACACCTTC
>TRBV21-1|TRBJ1-6|.|.
CASSKRGQGDSPLHF
TGTGCCAGCAGCAAAAGGGGACAGGGGGACTCACCCCTCCACTTT
>TRBV27|TRBJ2-3|.|.
CASSFTGGVATDTQYF
TGTGCCAGCAGTTTTACCGGCGGGGTAGCCACAGATACGCAGTATTTT
>TRBV29-1|TRBJ1-2|.|TRBD1
CSVEEGTGGAGGYTF
TGCAGCGTTGAAGAAGGGACAGGGGGCGCGGGAGGCTACACCTTC
>TRBV10-3|TRBJ2-7|.|TRBD2
CAISSSGGANVRRSYEQYF
TGTGCCATCAGTTCAAGCGGGGGGGCCAATGTGAGAAGATCCTACGAGCAGTACTTC
>TRBV5-6|TRBJ2-1|.|TRBD2
CASSPTGGSYNEQFF
TGTGCCAGCAGCCCGACGGGGGGCTCCTACAATGAGCAGTTCTTC
>TRBV11-2|TRBJ2-2|.|TRBD1
CASSHGQGAYTGELFF
TGTGCCAGCAGCCATGGACAGGGGGCTTACACCGGGGAGCTGTTTTTT
>TRBV5-1|TRBJ2-6|.|.
CASSNPGVSGANVLTF
TGCGCCAGCAGCAATCCAGGGGTCTCTGGGGCCAACGTCCTGACTTTC
>TRBV11-2|TRBJ2-7|few|TRBD2
CASSRTSGVYEQYF
TGTGCCAGCAGCCGGACTAGCGGAGTATACGAGCAGTACTTC
>TRBV7-2|TRBJ2-1|.|.
CASSPGSSYNEQFF
TGTGCCAGCAGCCCCGGGAGCTCCTACAATGAGCAGTTCTTC
>TRBV6-5|TRBJ1-2|few|.
CASSYRPGVKGYTF
TGTGCCAGCAGTTACCGGCCAGGGGTAAAGGGCTACACCTTC
>TRBV11-2|TRBJ1-6|.|.
CASSLDSGLHNSPLHF
TGTGCCAGCAGCTTAGATTCGGGTCTGCATAATTCACCCCTCCACTTT
>TRBV4-1|TRBJ2-7|.|.
CASSQLPGGPMYEQYF
TGCGCCAGCAGCCAACTACCCGGGGGGCCTATGTACGAGCAGTACTTC
>TRBV5-1|TRBJ2-2|.|TRBD1
CASSLVYRGTGELFF
TGCGCCAGCAGCTTGGTTTACAGGGGGACCGGGGAGCTGTTTTTT
>TRBV6-2/TRBV6-3|TRBJ1-5|once|.
CASSYVYYSNQPQHF
TGTGCCAGCAGTTACGTGTATTATAGCAATCAGCCCCAGCATTTT
>TRBV15|TRBJ2-7|.|.
CATSRDPRERQYF
TGTGCCACCAGCAGAGATCCCAGGGAACGGCAGTACTTC
>TRBV21-1|TRBJ2-2|.|.
CASSKGRVGVTGELFF
TGTGCCAGCAGCAAAGGTAGGGTGGGAGTCACCGGGGAGCTGTTTTTT
>TRBV27|TRBJ1-2|.|.
CASSSTSNYGYTF
TGTGCCAGCAGCTCCACTTCTAACTATGGCTACACCTTC
>TRBV9|TRBJ1-2|few|.
CASSVGIGLGADGYTF
TGTGCCAGCAGCGTAGGTATAGGGTTAGGGGCGGATGGCTACACCTTC
>TRBV10-3|TRBJ1-6|.|.
CAISESGRTLHF
TGTGCCATCAGTGAGTCAGGGAGGACCCTCCACTTT
>TRBV30|TRBJ1-6|few|.
CAWSAGLVGNRNSPLHF
TGTGCCTGGAGTGCAGGGTTGGTGGGCAATAGGAATTCACCCCTCCACTTT
>TRBV25-1|TRBJ2-3|.|TRBD2
CASKSGGSRGDTQYF
TGTGCCAGCAAGAGCGGGGGGTCCCGTGGGGATACGCAGTATTTT